This T cell receptor beta chain was obtained from a study of blood T cell repertoires in COVID-19. Background on the study: The United States, Italy and Spain provided the acute and convalescent COVID-19 samples. T cells, B-cell-depleted T cells, or PBMCs supplied cDNA or gDNA.

Methods used by the authors: Estimation of nucleated cell counts relied on the amplification of reference gene primers. Produced via immunoSEQ multiplex PCR; TCRdb's table is partial and in-frame only. The V and J calls and the clone size are those of that table, but D and trimming were determined from the DNA. The table lists roughly 69,000 clones, around 84% of them singletons. Germline V lookup: CDR1 LGHNA, CDR2 YSLEER. There are 17 residues in the CDR3. V shed 0 bases and J 2 bases; nucleotides not matched to a gene: 4. The chain is built from TRBV4-3 and TRBJ2-2, with TRBD2 matching 9 bases. The clonotype originates from a human donor in a cohort sampled during active COVID-19. Specimen: peripheral blood. CDR3 amino acids: CASSQDAAGGNTGELFF. The CDR3 DNA reads as TGCGCCAGCAGCCAAGATGCAGCGGGGGGTAACACCGGGGAGCTGTTTTTT.